Presented here are 12 T cell receptor beta chains from one specimen sequenced in a study of CD8+ T cells in alopecia areata. Extracted from the samples, RNA was reverse transcribed into cDNA to serve as the sequencing template. Generated by immunoSEQ multiplex PCR, the TCRdb table keeps only in-frame clones and is missing some. The sample holds approximately 150,000 clones; roughly 50% are singletons and the top ten take 4.8%. The sequencing sample was made of CD4+ T cells sorted from blood. The receptors derive from a human donor in good health.

The chain employs TRBV9 and TRBJ1-1; D gene ambiguous. Germline CDR1 SGDLS, CDR2 YYNGEE. V dropped 0 bases and J dropped 1 base, with 4 bases sitting between them. The CDR3 has 13 amino acids. The CDR3 loop is CASSVAGNTEAFF. CDR3 bases: TGTGCCAGCAGCGTAGCGGGGAACACTGAAGCTTTCTTT.

There are a few counts of this clone. This chain uses TRBV11-3 with TRBJ2-3; no reliable D call. V was trimmed by 5 bases and J by 3 bases, leaving 18 bases between them. The germline gives CDR1 SGHNT, CDR2 YENEEA. The CDR3 contains 16 residues. The CDR3 nucleotides read TGTGCCAGCAGCCCTGAGGCGGAAGGTGGAACAGATACGCAGTATTTT. It yields the protein CASSPEAEGGTDTQYF.

J is TRBJ1-2 and V is TRBV7-9, with D possibly TRBD1 on 5 matching bases. Germline values: CDR1 SEHNR, CDR2 FQNEAQ (reference sequence). The CDR3 totals 12 residues. V shed 3 bases and J shed 6 bases, with 8 bases lying between them. The CDR3 sequence: CASSLQGDGYTF. The CDR3 DNA reads as TGTGCCAGCAGCTTGCAGGGTGATGGCTACACCTTC.

The V gene is TRBV2, the J gene TRBJ2-5; the D gene is possibly TRBD1 (5 bases). From germline, CDR1 is SNHLY and CDR2 FYNNEI. The V end was cut by 7 bases, the J end by 2 bases, with 14 bases between. The CDR3 runs 14 residues. CDR3 residues: CASIWGAAQETQYF. The CDR3 nucleotides read TGTGCCAGCATCTGGGGCGCGGCACAAGAGACCCAGTACTTC.

This clone was seen repeatedly, ten times or more. The V and J genes are TRBV19 and TRBJ1-5; weak D call: TRBD1 (6 bases). Trimming removed 5 bases from V and 3 bases from J, with 11 bases in between. Germline-derived CDR1 and CDR2 are LNHDA and SQIVND (reference sequence). This CDR3 has 14 amino acids. CDR3 region: CASSWGANNQPQHF. CDR3 in DNA: TGTGCCAGTAGTTGGGGGGCAAACAATCAGCCCCAGCATTTT.

The chain recombines TRBV5-6 with TRBJ2-1, with D perhaps being TRBD1 or TRBD2 (5 bases each). V lost 0 bases to trimming and J lost 7 bases, with 14 bases between them. The germline CDR1 and CDR2 sequences are SGHDT and YYEEEE. The CDR3 extends over 15 amino acids. In nucleotides, the CDR3 is TGTGCCAGCAGCTTGGAGTGGGGACCGGGGAATGAGCAGTTCTTC. It yields the protein CASSLEWGPGNEQFF.

The chain employs TRBV7-9 and TRBJ1-2, with D perhaps TRBD1 (6 bases). The germline gives CDR1 SEHNR, CDR2 FQNEAQ (reference sequence). The CDR3 spans 14 residues. Trimming pared 1 base from V and 10 bases from J, leaving 16 bases between. DNA of the CDR3: TGTGCCAGCAGCTTAGGAGCGCAGGGGAAGGCCTACACCTTC. Translated, it gives CASSLGAQGKAYTF.

As DNA, the CDR3 is TGTGCCAGCAGTAGACCGGCGGAGACCCAGTACTTC. It yields the protein CASSRPAETQYF. The chain carries TRBV27 and TRBJ2-5; D is undetermined. Per germline, CDR1 MNHEY and CDR2 SMNVEV (reference sequence). V shed 5 bases and J shed 5 bases, with 9 bases lying between them. The CDR3 loop spans 12 amino acids.

The chain uses TRBV30 and TRBJ2-5; 9 nucleotides agree with TRBD2. The germline V gene has CDR1 GTSNPN and CDR2 SVGIG (reference sequence). Trimming took 3 bases from V and 5 from J; bases not matched to a gene: 13. This CDR3 has 16 amino acids. CDR3 bases: TGTGCCTGGAGCCTTTGGCCGGCTAGCGGGATTGAGACCCAGTACTTC. Translated, it gives CAWSLWPASGIETQYF.

V is TRBV2 and J is TRBJ2-3, with 12 bases matching TRBD2. Germline assignment: CDR1 SNHLY and CDR2 FYNNEI. V lost 11 bases and J lost 0; bases outside the gene matches: 3. This CDR3 contains 14 residues. The CDR3 region is CAGGLAGSTDTQYF. The CDR3, as DNA: TGTGCCGGAGGACTAGCGGGGAGCACAGATACGCAGTATTTT.

This clone was picked up a small number of times. This sequence joins TRBV5-4 and TRBJ1-1; weak D call: TRBD1 (6 bases). CDR3 size: 13 residues. Per the germline V gene, CDR1 is SGHNT and CDR2 is YYREEE (reference sequence). V shed 4 bases and J shed 0 bases, with 7 bases lying between them. The CDR3 protein is CASSRDMNTEAFF. The CDR3 region has the DNA TGTGCCAGCAGCCGGGACATGAACACTGAAGCTTTCTTT. Supplemented by reference TRBV5-4 and TRBJ1-1, the full variable domain reads ETGVTQSPTHLIKTRGQQVTLRCSSQSGHNTVSWYQQALGQGPQFIFQYYREEENGRGNFPPRFSGLQFPNYSSELNVNALELDDSALYLCASSRDMNTEAFFGQGTRLTVV.

CDR3 region: CAADRGMRANEQYF. CDR3 bases: TGTGCTGCGGACAGGGGCATGCGGGCAAATGAGCAGTACTTC. The chain recombines TRBV30 with TRBJ2-7, with 9 bases fitting TRBD1. The CDR3 covers 14 residues. Germline CDR1 reads GTSNPN; CDR2 reads SVGIG (reference sequence).